These 24 T cell receptor beta chains were sequenced from one sample in a study of T cells after yellow fever vaccination. TCRdb analysed the 5' RACE reads with MiXCR anew, one entry per CDR3 protein. The repertoire includes 500,000 to 650,000 distinct CDR3 sequences, roughly 17% of them detected once, and roughly 17% sits in the top ten. Sequenced material: PBMCs, taken around 5 days after the first yellow fever vaccination. All receptors derive from a man between 18 and 35 years old who received the YFV17D yellow fever vaccine.

This chain connects TRBV24-1 to TRBJ2-2, with D tentatively TRBD1 or TRBD2 (5 bases each). Trimming pared 1 base from V and 1 base from J, leaving 15 bases between. This CDR3 comprises 18 residues. The germline CDR1 and CDR2 sequences are KGHDR and SFDVKD. For the CDR3, the DNA is TGTGCCACCAGTGATTTCCCCCCCGGGGCCCAGAACACCGGGGAGCTGTTTTTT. Its protein product is CATSDFPPGAQNTGELFF.

This clonotype was seen a handful of times. The chain carries TRBV12-3 or TRBV12-4 and TRBJ1-6; D may be TRBD1 (5 bases). This CDR3 contains 14 residues. The germline V and J ends were trimmed by 5 bases and 8 bases, with 13 bases remaining between them. CDR3 nucleotide sequence: TGTGCCAGCAGTCCCCGCGGGGGGGATTCACCCCTCCACTTT. Translating it yields CASSPRGGDSPLHF.

The chain is built from TRBV28 and TRBJ2-7; 11 positions match TRBD1. This CDR3 region has 15 residues. V dropped 1 base and J dropped 6; count of bases not matched to a gene: 5. Germline CDR1 MDHEN, CDR2 SYDVKM. The CDR3 bases are TGTGCCAGCAGTTTATTAGGGACAGGGGGTTTCGAGCAGTACTTC. As protein: CASSLLGTGGFEQYF.

This clonotype was found a few times. The chain links TRBV4-3 to TRBJ2-5; the D gene is possibly TRBD2 (6 bases). V was cut by 1 base and J by 4 bases, with 22 bases left in between. The CDR3 runs to 18 residues. The germline gives CDR1 LGHNA, CDR2 YSLEER. This CDR3 reads CASSQGGRVAGLGETQYF. In DNA, the CDR3 is TGCGCCAGCAGCCAAGGGGGGAGAGTGGCGGGGCTAGGAGAGACCCAGTACTTC.

This clonotype was observed a handful of times. The J gene is TRBJ2-3, the V gene TRBV5-1; 10 nucleotides agree with TRBD1. The V and J ends lost 4 bases and 6 bases, in that order; junction bases with no gene match: 5. From germline, CDR1 is SGHRS and CDR2 YFSETQ. The CDR3 spans 14 residues. CDR3 sequence (DNA): TGCGCCAGCAGCATCGACAGGGGGCGGGATACGCAGTATTTT. This translates into CASSIDRGRDTQYF.

This chain joins TRBV9 and TRBJ2-1; 8 nucleotides match TRBD2. Germline V gives CDR1 SGDLS, CDR2 YYNGEE. The CDR3 covers 15 residues. Unmatched junction bases numbered 7, after V lost 2 bases and J lost 6 bases. The DNA for the CDR3 is TGTGCCAGCAGCGTTGGCGGGGGGCCGGTCAATGAGCAGTTCTTC. It yields the protein CASSVGGGPVNEQFF. The complete variable domain, with remaining parts taken from reference TRBV9 and TRBJ2-1, reads DSGVTQTPKHLITATGQRVTLRCSPRSGDLSVYWYQQSLDQGLQFLIQYYNGEERAKGNILERFSAQQFPDLHSELNLSSLELGDSALYFCASSVGGGPVNEQFFGPGTRLTVL.

The chain joins TRBV30 to TRBJ2-1; D not certain. The CDR3 sequence is 14 residues long. Germline V gene data show CDR1 as GTSNPN and CDR2 as SVGIG (reference sequence). V was clipped by 4 bases and J by 0 bases, with 10 bases between them. CDR3: CAWMLASSYNEQFF. The CDR3 DNA follows: TGTGCCTGGATGTTGGCGAGCTCCTACAATGAGCAGTTCTTC. Using reference TRBV30 and TRBJ2-1 for the parts outside the CDR3, the full variable domain is SQTIHQWPATLVQPVGSPLSLECTVEGTSNPNLYWYRQAAGRGLQLLFYSVGIGQISSEVPQNLSASRPQDRQFILSSKKLLLSDSGFYLCAWMLASSYNEQFFGPGTRLTVL.

The J gene is TRBJ2-7, the V gene TRBV5-6; 8 positions agree with TRBD1. The germline V gene encodes CDR1 SGHDT and CDR2 YYEEEE. The CDR3 extends over 16 amino acids. With 2 bases clipped from V and 2 bases from J, the junction kept 9 bases outside the gene matches. CDR3 bases: TGTGCCAGCAGCTTAGCAGGGGGCTTTAAGCCCTACGAGCAGTACGTC. It is translated as CASSLAGGFKPYEQYV.

This clonotype was recorded a few times. The CDR3 here is CASSTTSQPQHF. The DNA of the CDR3 is TGTGCCAGCAGCACAACGAGTCAGCCCCAGCATTTT. V usage is TRBV5-6 and J usage is TRBJ1-5; no reliable D call. The CDR3 contains 12 residues. Germline CDR1 and CDR2: SGHDT and YYEEEE. The germline V and J ends were trimmed by 4 bases and 6 bases, with 8 bases remaining between them.

This clonotype was seen more than once but under ten times. The V gene is TRBV4-3, the J gene TRBJ1-6; D ambiguous. CDR1 LGHNA and CDR2 YSLEER come from the germline V gene. The CDR3 contains 15 residues. Trimming stripped 4 bases from V and 4 bases from J, with 11 bases between. CDR3 in amino acids: CASSPDGIYNSPLHF. DNA of the CDR3: TGCGCCAGCAGCCCAGACGGGATATATAATTCACCCCTCCACTTT.

This clonotype was observed a few times. The V and J genes are TRBV7-2 and TRBJ2-3; 10 bases line up with TRBD1. J lost 5 bases, V lost 3 bases, and 5 bases had no gene match. Germline CDR1 is SGHTA and CDR2 is FQGNSA. The CDR3 covers 15 residues. The CDR3 loop reads CASSFLDRGQDTQYF. As DNA, the CDR3 is TGTGCCAGCAGCTTCTTAGACAGGGGGCAAGATACGCAGTATTTT. Together with reference TRBV7-2 and TRBJ2-3, the CDR3 gives the full variable domain: GAGVSQSPSNKVTEKGKDVELRCDPISGHTALYWYRQSLGQGLEFLIYFQGNSAPDKSGLPSDRFSAERTGGSVSTLTIQRTQQEDSAVYLCASSFLDRGQDTQYFGPGTRLTVL.

There are a few counts of this clonotype. This chain uses TRBV7-8 with TRBJ2-3; 8 nucleotides agree with TRBD2. With V trimmed by 5 bases and J by 0 bases, 4 bases remained unmatched. The CDR3 has 15 residues. Germline loops: CDR1 SGHVS, CDR2 FQNEAQ. CDR3 amino acids: CASSLRGDSTDTQYF. The CDR3 DNA reads TGTGCCAGCAGCCTGCGGGGGGATAGCACAGATACGCAGTATTTT.

This chain joins TRBV7-8 and TRBJ2-7, with no clear D. This CDR3 region has 13 residues. The germline CDR1 and CDR2 sequences are SGHVS and FQNEAQ. The V end was cut by 1 base, the J end by 2 bases, with 6 bases between. CDR3 bases: TGTGCCAGCAGCTTAGGCCACCCCTACGAGCAGTACGTC. Translation gives CASSLGHPYEQYV.

This sequence joins TRBV7-9 and TRBJ2-1; D is possibly TRBD1 or TRBD2 (5 bases each). Trimming pared 5 bases from V and 3 bases from J, leaving 14 bases between. CDR3 length: 15 amino acids. The germline CDR1 and CDR2 sequences are SEHNR and FQNEAQ (reference sequence). CDR3 sequence reads: CASSRRGQGYNEQFF. The CDR3 DNA is TGTGCCAGCAGCCGACGCGGGCAGGGCTACAATGAGCAGTTCTTC.

The chain is built from TRBV3-1 and TRBJ2-7, with D possibly matching TRBD1 (6 bases). This CDR3 has 15 amino acids. V shed 7 bases and J shed 5 bases, with 21 bases lying between them. The germline CDR1 and CDR2 sequences are LGHDT and YNNKEL (reference sequence). Here the CDR3 reads CASTKSFYRVHEQYV. CDR3 coding DNA: TGTGCCAGCACCAAATCATTTTACAGGGTCCACGAGCAGTACGTC.

The chain couples TRBV7-2 to TRBJ1-4, with D uncertain. This CDR3 is built from 15 residues. V was pared by 5 bases and J by 0 bases, with 10 bases between. Germline V gene data show CDR1 as SGHTA and CDR2 as FQGNSA. The CDR3 protein is CASSPTVATNEKLFF. In DNA, the CDR3 is TGTGCCAGCAGCCCAACAGTGGCAACTAATGAAAAACTGTTTTTT. Complete variable domain (other parts from reference TRBV7-2 and TRBJ1-4): GAGVSQSPSNKVTEKGKDVELRCDPISGHTALYWYRQSLGQGLEFLIYFQGNSAPDKSGLPSDRFSAERTGGSVSTLTIQRTQQEDSAVYLCASSPTVATNEKLFFGSGTQLSVL.

This clonotype was recorded at least ten times. The V and J genes are TRBV6-6 and TRBJ1-1, with no clear D. Looked up from germline, CDR1 is MNHNY and CDR2 is SVGAGI (reference sequence). V was clipped by 1 base and J by 6 bases, with 9 bases between them. This CDR3 comprises 13 residues. CDR3 bases: TGTGCCAGCAGTTACTTGGTTTATGCTGAAGCTTTCTTT. It translates to CASSYLVYAEAFF.

The rearrangement uses TRBV18 and TRBJ2-5; D is possibly TRBD2 (5 bases). V lost 0 bases and J 7 bases, leaving 9 bases between the germline ends. The CDR3 consists of 13 residues. CDR1 and CDR2 (germline): KGHSH, LQKENI. The CDR3, as DNA: TGTGCCAGCTCACCACCATCGGGGTTGACCCAGTACTTC. Translation: CASSPPSGLTQYF.

This clonotype was seen just once. This clone may be a read error of a much larger clone one base away. The rearrangement links TRBV6-1 to TRBJ2-7; the match to TRBD1 covers 9 bases. The length of the CDR3 is 14 residues. Germline trimming cut 8 bases from V and 7 bases from J; bases unmatched to any gene: 12. Per the germline V gene, CDR1 is MNHNS and CDR2 is SASEGT. CDR3 loop: CASGPGQGVGEQYV. In DNA form, the CDR3 reads TGTGCCAGCGGTCCGGGACAGGGAGTGGGAGAGCAGTACGTC.

This clonotype occurred a few times. The chain joins TRBV11-2 to TRBJ2-5; 7 bases match TRBD1. CDR3 size: 19 residues. V trimming: 6 bases; J trimming: 0 bases; junction bases outside the gene matches: 19. Germline V gene data show CDR1 as SGHAT and CDR2 as FQNNGV. As DNA, the CDR3 is TGTGCCAGCAGTAACCCATCTCTCAACAGGGGAGAGTACCAAGAGACCCAGTACTTC. It is translated as CASSNPSLNRGEYQETQYF.

This clonotype appeared a few times. The V gene is TRBV12-3 or TRBV12-4, the J gene TRBJ2-1; no reliable D call. The CDR3 contains 14 residues. V lost 6 bases to trimming and J lost 0 bases, with 9 bases between them. This CDR3 reads CASSDASSYNEQFF. The CDR3, as DNA: TGTGCCAGCAGCGACGCGAGCTCCTACAATGAGCAGTTCTTC.

This CDR3 reads CSAGGLALYEQYF. The CDR3 nucleotides are TGCAGCGCTGGAGGACTAGCACTTTACGAGCAGTACTTC. This chain links TRBV29-1 with TRBJ2-7, with 8 bases identical to TRBD2. J lost 4 bases, V lost 7 bases, and 9 bases had no gene match. Germline V lookup: CDR1 SQVTM, CDR2 ANQGSEA. This CDR3 has 13 residues.

The rearrangement joins TRBV7-3 to TRBJ1-1; D perhaps matches TRBD1 (5 bases). The CDR3 contains 14 residues. CDR1 and CDR2 from the germline V gene are SGHTA and FQGTGA. Trimming left V 5 bases short and J 3 bases short, with 13 bases between. The DNA of the CDR3 is TGTGCCAGCAGCCATCGGGGCAGCGACACTGAAGCTTTCTTT. Residues: CASSHRGSDTEAFF.

The table lists this clonotype with a few counts. The chain couples TRBV5-4 to TRBJ1-2, with 10 bases matching TRBD1. J gave up 5 bases and V 3 bases, and 7 bases lay outside the gene matches. The CDR3 contains 15 residues. CDR1 and CDR2 (germline): SGHNT, YYREEE (reference sequence). CDR3 DNA: TGTGCCAGCAGCTGGGGACAGGGGTTTAGTTATGGCTACACCTTC. As protein: CASSWGQGFSYGYTF.